The TCR beta chain described here comes from a study of T-cell memory formation after mild COVID-19. UMIs and sample barcodes were carried by the TCR alpha and TCR beta cDNA libraries that 5'RACE produced using constant-segment primers. TCRdb called the 5' RACE reads again in MiXCR, with one record for every CDR3 protein. The repertoire holds roughly 340,000 distinct CDR3 sequences, with approximately 16% as singletons. Only a few counts were recorded for this clonotype. Its matching antigen is unknown. Findings of the study overall: Researchers report contracting CD4+ clones mostly in CM and EM, with CD8+ clones in EMRA.

This receptor was obtained from a man between 18 and 29 years old who had mild COVID-19 (a few samples of this study predate the infection). Cell type and time point are not known. The sequenced sample consisted of PBMCs or a T cell subset sorted from them (not recorded which).

In nucleotides, the CDR3 is TGTGCCAGCAATGCGGATTCAGATACGCAGTATTTT. Its translation: CASNADSDTQYF. The chain carries TRBV7-9 and TRBJ2-3; D gene ambiguous. The CDR3 runs to 12 residues. Germline values: CDR1 SEHNR, CDR2 FQNEAQ (reference sequence). Trimming stripped 7 bases from V and 4 bases from J, with 9 bases between.